The rows below give T cell receptor beta chains drawn from one sample of a study of cytomegalovirus exposure and HLA in healthy donors. Clones were read by immunoSEQ multiplex PCR, and TCRdb kept only the in-frame ones, dropping some. This sample has about 140,000 clones, with 70% to 85% found just once. Sequencing was performed on PBMCs. These receptors were collected from a woman aged 40 to 50 in good health and CMV-seronegative. Each CDR3 is given with its conserved first and last residue. The order of the fields is CDR3 protein, CDR3 DNA, clone size, D gene, J gene, V gene. D genes are given only for firm matches. Not every row has a clone size; where given, it reads once, few, many or a size class.

CASSQEGGSFTYEQYF	TGTGCCAGCAGCCAAGAGGGCGGGAGTTTTACCTACGAGCAGTACTTC	.	TRBD2	TRBJ2-7	TRBV4-2
CASRTSGTTYEQYF	TGTGCCAGTCGGACTAGCGGGACAACCTACGAGCAGTACTTC	.	TRBD2	TRBJ2-7	TRBV19
CASSYIRGTGELFF	TGTGCCAGCAGTTACATCAGGGGGACCGGGGAGCTGTTTTTT	.	TRBD1	TRBJ2-2	TRBV6-5
CASSFRQGRQPQHF	TGTGCCAGCAGTTTCAGACAGGGGCGTCAGCCCCAGCATTTT	.	TRBD1	TRBJ1-5	TRBV6-5
CASSQSGTEGYTF	TGTGCCAGCAGCCAATCCGGGACAGAGGGCTACACCTTC	.	TRBD1	TRBJ1-2	TRBV7-3
CAISLQGAGNTIYF	TGTGCCATCAGTCTACAGGGCGCTGGAAACACCATATATTTT	.	.	TRBJ1-3	TRBV10-3
CASSEGWGVPTEAFF	TGCGCCAGCAGTGAGGGTTGGGGAGTACCTACTGAAGCTTTCTTT	.	.	TRBJ1-1	TRBV10-2
CASSPGWDSQETQYF	TGTGCCAGCTCACCAGGTTGGGACAGCCAAGAGACCCAGTACTTC	.	TRBD1	TRBJ2-5	TRBV18
CASSADGVGRRDHEQFF	TGCGCCAGCAGCGCGGATGGGGTGGGGAGGAGAGACCATGAGCAGTTCTTC	.	.	TRBJ2-1	TRBV5-1
CASSLMTWEPREAFF	TGCGCCAGCAGCTTAATGACCTGGGAGCCCCGTGAAGCTTTCTTT	.	.	TRBJ1-1	TRBV5-1
CASTDSYEQYF	TGTGCCAGCACAGATTCCTACGAGCAGTACTTC	.	.	TRBJ2-7	TRBV6-5
CASSLPITPGGLNWDTEAFF	TGTGCCAGCAGCTTGCCGATAACCCCCGGCGGCTTGAACTGGGACACTGAAGCTTTCTTT	.	.	TRBJ1-1	TRBV28
CASSLGQGAFYGYTF	TGCGCCAGCAGCCTTGGACAGGGGGCCTTCTATGGCTACACTTTC	.	TRBD1	TRBJ1-2	TRBV5-1
CASSLQVLETQYF	TGTGCCAGCAGCCTTCAGGTCCTAGAGACCCAGTACTTC	once	.	TRBJ2-5	TRBV28
CASSLRLAGGPYNEQFF	TGTGCCAGCAGTTTAAGGCTAGCGGGAGGGCCCTACAATGAGCAGTTCTTC	once	TRBD2	TRBJ2-1	TRBV25-1
CASSDSFYEQYF	TGTGCCAGCAGTGACTCCTTCTACGAGCAGTACTTC	.	.	TRBJ2-7	TRBV2
CSARRLVEQYF	TGCAGTGCTAGGAGGCTTGTTGAGCAGTACTTC	.	.	TRBJ2-7	TRBV20-1
CASSQGGTSGGEQFF	TGTGCCAGCAGCCAAGGTGGGACTAGCGGAGGTGAGCAGTTCTTC	.	TRBD2	TRBJ2-1	TRBV4-2
CASSLSSYWSSYNSPLHF	TGTGCCAGCAGTCTCTCATCCTACTGGAGCTCCTATAATTCACCCCTCCACTTT	.	.	TRBJ1-6	TRBV28
CASSPERSNTEAFF	TGTGCCAGCAGCCCAGAGCGAAGCAACACTGAAGCTTTCTTT	.	.	TRBJ1-1	TRBV13
CASSLRSRFDEQFF	TGTGCCAGCAGTTTAAGGTCCAGGTTCGATGAGCAGTTCTTC	.	.	TRBJ2-1	TRBV27
CASSIRTSGPSYEQYF	TGTGCCAGTAGTATCCGGACTAGCGGGCCATCTTACGAGCAGTACTTC	once	TRBD2	TRBJ2-7	TRBV19
CASSLGLAGGYEQYF	TGTGCCAGCAGTTTAGGACTAGCGGGAGGGTACGAGCAGTACTTC	.	TRBD2	TRBJ2-7	TRBV28
CASSSGGTSIHF	TGCGCCAGCAGCTCGGGAGGGACTAGCATACATTTT	.	TRBD2	TRBJ2-3	TRBV5-1
CASSPAGPQPQHF	TGTGCCAGCTCACCGGCGGGACCTCAGCCCCAGCATTTT	.	.	TRBJ1-5	TRBV18
CASNPGGAFGTNVLTF	TGTGCCAGCAACCCAGGGGGCGCTTTTGGGACCAACGTCCTGACTTTC	.	TRBD1	TRBJ2-6	TRBV28
CASSSGSGRSSYEQYF	TGTGCCAGCAGTTCTGGGTCCGGCAGGTCTTCCTACGAGCAGTACTTC	.	.	TRBJ2-7	TRBV6-6
CASSSSSYEQYF	TGTGCCAGCAGCTCCAGCTCCTACGAGCAGTACTTC	.	.	TRBJ2-7	TRBV7-2
CASSNNRGDDYGYTF	TGTGCCAGCTCGAACAACAGGGGAGACGACTATGGCTACACCTTC	.	TRBD1	TRBJ1-2	TRBV18
CASSRERNTEAFF	TGTGCCAGCAGCCGGGAGAGGAACACTGAAGCTTTCTTT	.	.	TRBJ1-1	TRBV2
CASNHLAGGERVSYNEQFF	TGCGCCAGCAACCATTTAGCGGGAGGGGAGAGAGTTTCCTACAATGAGCAGTTCTTC	.	TRBD2	TRBJ2-1	TRBV4-1
CASRITGRHTQYF	TGTGCCAGCAGAATAACAGGGAGACATACGCAGTATTTT	once	.	TRBJ2-3	TRBV6-1
CASSLIWTGAPYEQYF	TGTGCCAGCAGTTTGATTTGGACAGGGGCGCCCTACGAGCAGTACTTC	.	TRBD1	TRBJ2-7	TRBV28
CASSLALEHGTSGYTF	TGTGCCAGCAGCTTGGCCCTAGAACACGGGACATCTGGCTACACCTTC	.	.	TRBJ1-2	TRBV5-4
CASSLGENTEAFF	TGTGCCAGCAGCTTGGGAGAGAACACTGAAGCTTTCTTT	.	.	TRBJ1-1	TRBV7-6
CASRERGYSYNEQLF	TGTGCCAGCAGAGAACGGGGGTATTCCTACAATGAGCAGCTCTTC	.	.	TRBJ2-1	TRBV28
CASRPPGLAVTDTQYF	TGCGCCAGCAGACCTCCGGGACTAGCGGTCACAGATACGCAGTATTTT	few	TRBD2	TRBJ2-3	TRBV5-1
CASSPRRQGLEAFF	TGTGCCAGCAGCCCGCGCCGACAGGGCCTCGAAGCTTTCTTT	.	TRBD1	TRBJ1-1	TRBV7-2
CASSQDPNNEKLFF	TGCGCCAGCAGCCAAGATCCCAATAATGAAAAACTGTTTTTT	.	.	TRBJ1-4	TRBV4-1
CASTGDRAAEAFF	TGTGCCAGTACCGGGGACAGGGCCGCTGAAGCTTTCTTT	.	TRBD1	TRBJ1-1	TRBV19
CASSPDSLQGYTF	TGTGCCAGCTCACCTGACAGTCTGCAGGGCTACACCTTC	.	.	TRBJ1-2	TRBV18
CASSQGAGGPYEQYF	TGCGCCAGCAGCCAAGGAGCAGGGGGACCCTACGAGCAGTACTTC	.	TRBD1	TRBJ2-7	TRBV4-3
CASSETGMDGYTF	TGTGCCAGCAGTGAAACAGGGATGGATGGCTACACCTTC	.	.	TRBJ1-2	TRBV6-1
CASSLAGDRGGDTQYF	TGTGCCAGCAGCTTAGCTGGTGACCGGGGGGGAGATACGCAGTATTTT	few	TRBD2	TRBJ2-3	TRBV7-9
CASSPETGVYEQYF	TGCGCCAGCAGTCCTGAGACAGGGGTCTACGAGCAGTACTTC	.	TRBD1	TRBJ2-7	TRBV5-1
CASSLLAGDLQFF	TGTGCCAGCAGCCTTCTAGCGGGTGATTTGCAGTTCTTC	.	TRBD2	TRBJ2-1	TRBV27
CASSFPRTATLFF	TGTGCCAGCAGCTTTCCACGGACAGCTACACTGTTTTTT	.	.	TRBJ2-2	TRBV5-4
CASSDLAGVSYNEQFF	TGTGCCAGCAGTGACCTAGCGGGAGTTTCCTACAATGAGCAGTTCTTC	.	TRBD2	TRBJ2-1	TRBV6-4
CASILKPGSPSYEQYF	TGCGCCAGCATCCTCAAACCTGGCAGTCCGTCCTACGAGCAGTACTTC	.	.	TRBJ2-7	TRBV5-1
CASSYPEGDYGYTF	TGTGCCAGCAGTTACCCTGAAGGGGACTATGGCTACACCTTC	.	.	TRBJ1-2	TRBV6-5
CASSLGQGLREGTDTQYF	TGCGCCAGCAGTCTCGGACAGGGGCTAAGAGAAGGCACAGATACGCAGTATTTT	.	TRBD1	TRBJ2-3	TRBV4-3
CASSRQTAEEYF	TGTGCCAGTAGTAGACAGACCGCCGAGGAGTACTTC	.	.	TRBJ2-7	TRBV19
CSHSGNTEAFF	TGCAGCCACTCCGGGAACACTGAAGCTTTCTTT	.	.	TRBJ1-1	TRBV29-1
CASSSQGESDEQFF	TGTGCCAGCAGTTCCCAGGGGGAGTCCGATGAGCAGTTCTTC	.	TRBD1	TRBJ2-1	TRBV2
CASSSRQARSIIQYF	TGTGCCAGCAGCTCTCGACAGGCGCGGTCCATTATTCAGTACTTC	once	.	TRBJ2-4	TRBV7-2
CASSTPGLAFYNEQFF	TGCGCCAGCAGTACTCCGGGACTAGCGTTTTACAATGAGCAGTTCTTC	.	TRBD2	TRBJ2-1	TRBV10-2